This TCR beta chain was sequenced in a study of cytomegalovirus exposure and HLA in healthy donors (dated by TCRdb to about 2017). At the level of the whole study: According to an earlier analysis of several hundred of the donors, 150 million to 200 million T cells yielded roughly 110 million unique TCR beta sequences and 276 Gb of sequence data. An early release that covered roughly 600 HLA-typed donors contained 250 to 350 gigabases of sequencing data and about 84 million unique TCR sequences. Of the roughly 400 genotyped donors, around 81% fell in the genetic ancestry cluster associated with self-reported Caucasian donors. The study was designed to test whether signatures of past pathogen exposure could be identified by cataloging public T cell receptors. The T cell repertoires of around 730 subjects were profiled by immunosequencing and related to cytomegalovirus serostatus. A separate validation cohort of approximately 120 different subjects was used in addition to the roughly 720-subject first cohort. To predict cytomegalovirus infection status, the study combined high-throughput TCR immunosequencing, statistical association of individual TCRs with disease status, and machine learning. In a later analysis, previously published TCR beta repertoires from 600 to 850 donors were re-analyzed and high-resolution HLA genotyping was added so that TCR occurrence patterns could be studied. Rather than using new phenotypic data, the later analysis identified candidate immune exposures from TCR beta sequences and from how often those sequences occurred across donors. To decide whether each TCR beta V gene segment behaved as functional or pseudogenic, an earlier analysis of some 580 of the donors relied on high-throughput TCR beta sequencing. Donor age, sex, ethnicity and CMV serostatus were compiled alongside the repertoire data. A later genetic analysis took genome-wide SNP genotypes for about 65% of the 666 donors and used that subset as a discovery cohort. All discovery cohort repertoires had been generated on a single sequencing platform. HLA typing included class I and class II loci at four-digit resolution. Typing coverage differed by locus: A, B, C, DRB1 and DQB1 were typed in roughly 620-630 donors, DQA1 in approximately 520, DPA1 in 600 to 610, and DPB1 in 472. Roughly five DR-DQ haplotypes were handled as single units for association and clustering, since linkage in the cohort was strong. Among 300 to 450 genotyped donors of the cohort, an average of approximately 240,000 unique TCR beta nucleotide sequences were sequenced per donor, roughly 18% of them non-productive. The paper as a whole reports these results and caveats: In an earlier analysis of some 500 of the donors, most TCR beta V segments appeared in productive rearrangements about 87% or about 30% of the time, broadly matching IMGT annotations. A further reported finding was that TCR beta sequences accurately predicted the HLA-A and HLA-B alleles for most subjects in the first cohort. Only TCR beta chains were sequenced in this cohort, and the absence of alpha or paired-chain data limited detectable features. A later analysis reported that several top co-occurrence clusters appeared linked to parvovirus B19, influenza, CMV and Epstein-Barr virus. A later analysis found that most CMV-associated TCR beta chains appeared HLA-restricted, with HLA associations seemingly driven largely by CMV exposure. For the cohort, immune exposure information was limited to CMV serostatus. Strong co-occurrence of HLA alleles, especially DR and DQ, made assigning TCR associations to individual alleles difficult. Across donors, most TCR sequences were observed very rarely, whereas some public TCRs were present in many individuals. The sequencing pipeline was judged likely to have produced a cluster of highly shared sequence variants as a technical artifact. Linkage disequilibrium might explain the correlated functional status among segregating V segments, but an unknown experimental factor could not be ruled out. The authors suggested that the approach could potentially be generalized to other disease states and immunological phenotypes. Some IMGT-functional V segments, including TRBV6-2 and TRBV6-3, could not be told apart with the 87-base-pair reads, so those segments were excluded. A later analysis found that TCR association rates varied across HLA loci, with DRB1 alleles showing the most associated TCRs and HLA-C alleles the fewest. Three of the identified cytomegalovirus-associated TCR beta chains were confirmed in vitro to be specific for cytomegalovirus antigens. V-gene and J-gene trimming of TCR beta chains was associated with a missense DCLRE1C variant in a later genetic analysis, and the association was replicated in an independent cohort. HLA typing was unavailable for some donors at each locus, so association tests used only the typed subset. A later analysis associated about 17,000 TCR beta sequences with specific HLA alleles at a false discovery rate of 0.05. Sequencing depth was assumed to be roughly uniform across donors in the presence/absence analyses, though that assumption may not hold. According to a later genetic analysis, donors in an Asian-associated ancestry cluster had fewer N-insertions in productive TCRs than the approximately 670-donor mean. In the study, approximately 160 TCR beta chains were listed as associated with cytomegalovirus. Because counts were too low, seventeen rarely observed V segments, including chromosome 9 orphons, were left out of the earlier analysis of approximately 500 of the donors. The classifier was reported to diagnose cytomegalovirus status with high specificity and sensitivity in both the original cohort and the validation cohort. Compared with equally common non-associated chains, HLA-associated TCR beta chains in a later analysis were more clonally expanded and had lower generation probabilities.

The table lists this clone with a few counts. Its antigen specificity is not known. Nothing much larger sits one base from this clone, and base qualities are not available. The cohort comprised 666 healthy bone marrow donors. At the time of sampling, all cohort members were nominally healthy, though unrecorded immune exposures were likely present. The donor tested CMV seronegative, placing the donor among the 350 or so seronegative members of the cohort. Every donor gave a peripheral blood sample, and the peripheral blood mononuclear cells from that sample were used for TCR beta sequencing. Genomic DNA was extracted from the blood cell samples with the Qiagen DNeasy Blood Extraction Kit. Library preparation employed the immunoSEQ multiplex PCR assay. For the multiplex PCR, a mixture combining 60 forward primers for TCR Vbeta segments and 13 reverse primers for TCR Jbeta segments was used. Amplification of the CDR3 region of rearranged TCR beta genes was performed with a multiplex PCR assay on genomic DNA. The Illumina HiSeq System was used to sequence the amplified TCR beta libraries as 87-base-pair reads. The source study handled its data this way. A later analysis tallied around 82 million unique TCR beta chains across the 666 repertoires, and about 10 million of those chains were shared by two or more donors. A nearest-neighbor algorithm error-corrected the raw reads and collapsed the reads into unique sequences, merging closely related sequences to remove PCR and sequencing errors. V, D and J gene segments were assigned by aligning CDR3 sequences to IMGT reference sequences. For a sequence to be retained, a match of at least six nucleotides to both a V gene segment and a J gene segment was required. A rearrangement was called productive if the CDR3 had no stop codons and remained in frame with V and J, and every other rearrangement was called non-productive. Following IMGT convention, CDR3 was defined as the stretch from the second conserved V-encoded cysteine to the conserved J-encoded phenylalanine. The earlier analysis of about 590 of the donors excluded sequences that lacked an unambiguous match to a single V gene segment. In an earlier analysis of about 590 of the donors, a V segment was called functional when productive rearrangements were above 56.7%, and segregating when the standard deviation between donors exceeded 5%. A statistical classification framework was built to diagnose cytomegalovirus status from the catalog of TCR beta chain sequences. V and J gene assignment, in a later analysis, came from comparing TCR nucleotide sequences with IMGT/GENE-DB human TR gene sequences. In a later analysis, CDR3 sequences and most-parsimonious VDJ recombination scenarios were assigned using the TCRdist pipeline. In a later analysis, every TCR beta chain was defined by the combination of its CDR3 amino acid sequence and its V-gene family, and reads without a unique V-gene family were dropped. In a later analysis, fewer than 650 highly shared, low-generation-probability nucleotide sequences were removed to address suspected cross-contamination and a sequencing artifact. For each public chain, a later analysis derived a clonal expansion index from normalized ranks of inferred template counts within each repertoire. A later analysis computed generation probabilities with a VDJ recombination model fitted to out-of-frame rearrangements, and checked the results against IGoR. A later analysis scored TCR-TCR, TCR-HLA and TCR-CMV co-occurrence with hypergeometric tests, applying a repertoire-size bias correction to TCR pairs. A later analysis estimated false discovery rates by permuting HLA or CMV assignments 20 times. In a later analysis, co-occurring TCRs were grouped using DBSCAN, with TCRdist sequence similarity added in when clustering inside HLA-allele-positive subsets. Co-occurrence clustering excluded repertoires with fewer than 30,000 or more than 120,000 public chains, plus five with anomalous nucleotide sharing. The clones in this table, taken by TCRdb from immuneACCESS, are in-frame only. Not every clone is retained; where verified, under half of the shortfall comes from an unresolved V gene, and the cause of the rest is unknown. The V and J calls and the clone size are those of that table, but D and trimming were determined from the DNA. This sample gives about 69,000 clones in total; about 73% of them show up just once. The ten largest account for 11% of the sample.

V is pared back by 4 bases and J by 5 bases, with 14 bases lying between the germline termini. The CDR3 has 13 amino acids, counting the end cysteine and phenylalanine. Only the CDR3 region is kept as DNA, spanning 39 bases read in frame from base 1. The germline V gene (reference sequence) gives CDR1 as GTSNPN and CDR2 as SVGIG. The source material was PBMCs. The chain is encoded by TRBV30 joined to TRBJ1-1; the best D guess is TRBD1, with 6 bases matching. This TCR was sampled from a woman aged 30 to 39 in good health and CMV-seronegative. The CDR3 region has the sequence CAWTGGELTEAFF. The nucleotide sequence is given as TGTGCCTGGACGGGGGGCGAATTAACTGAAGCTTTCTTT.